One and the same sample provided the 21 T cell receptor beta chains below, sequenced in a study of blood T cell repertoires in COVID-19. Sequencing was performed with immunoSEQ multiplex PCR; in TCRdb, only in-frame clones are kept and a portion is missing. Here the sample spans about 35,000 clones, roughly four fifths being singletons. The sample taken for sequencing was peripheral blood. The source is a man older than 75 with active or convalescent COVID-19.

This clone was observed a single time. CDR3 region: CASSQDPAEGRGGYTF. The DNA for the CDR3 is TGTGCCAGCAGCCAAGATCCCGCGGAGGGCCGGGGTGGCTACACCTTC. V and J are TRBV4-2 and TRBJ1-2; no firm D call. The CDR3 runs to 16 residues. In germline, CDR1 is LGHNA, CDR2 YNFKEQ. V lost 0 bases to trimming and J lost 7 bases, with 18 bases between them.

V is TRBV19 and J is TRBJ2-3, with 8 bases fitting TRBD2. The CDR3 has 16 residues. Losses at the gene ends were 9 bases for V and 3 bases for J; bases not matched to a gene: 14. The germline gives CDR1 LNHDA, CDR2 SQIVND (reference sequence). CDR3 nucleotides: TGTGCCAGCAGTGTAATAGCGGGATTTTGGACAGATACGCAGTATTTT. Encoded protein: CASSVIAGFWTDTQYF.

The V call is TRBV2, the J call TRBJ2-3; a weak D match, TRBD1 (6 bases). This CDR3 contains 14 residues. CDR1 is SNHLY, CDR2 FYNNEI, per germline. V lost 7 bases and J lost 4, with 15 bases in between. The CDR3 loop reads CASKQGAGADTQYF. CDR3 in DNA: TGTGCCAGCAAGCAGGGTGCAGGGGCAGATACGCAGTATTTT.

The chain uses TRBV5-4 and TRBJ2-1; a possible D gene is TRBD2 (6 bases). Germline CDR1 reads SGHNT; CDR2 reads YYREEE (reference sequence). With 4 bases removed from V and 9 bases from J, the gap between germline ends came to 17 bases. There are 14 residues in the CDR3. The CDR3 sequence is CASSRVETSGEQFF. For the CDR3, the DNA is TGTGCCAGCAGCCGGGTTGAGACTAGTGGTGAGCAGTTCTTC.

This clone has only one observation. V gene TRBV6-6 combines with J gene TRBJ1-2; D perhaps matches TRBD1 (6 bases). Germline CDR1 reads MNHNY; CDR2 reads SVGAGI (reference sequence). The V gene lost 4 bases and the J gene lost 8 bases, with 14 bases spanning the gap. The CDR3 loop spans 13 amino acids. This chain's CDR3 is CASSLAGERGYTF. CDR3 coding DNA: TGTGCCAGCAGTTTGGCAGGGGAAAGAGGCTACACCTTC.

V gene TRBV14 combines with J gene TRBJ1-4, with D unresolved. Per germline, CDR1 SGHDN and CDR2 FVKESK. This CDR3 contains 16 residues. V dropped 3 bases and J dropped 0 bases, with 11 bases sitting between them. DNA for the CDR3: TGTGCCAGCAGCCACCCGAACTCGGCAACTAATGAAAAACTGTTTTTT. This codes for CASSHPNSATNEKLFF. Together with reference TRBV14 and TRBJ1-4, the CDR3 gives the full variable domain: EAGVTQFPSHSVIEKGQTVTLRCDPISGHDNLYWYRRVMGKEIKFLLHFVKESKQDESGMPNNRFLAERTGGTYSTLKVQPAELEDSGVYFCASSHPNSATNEKLFFGSGTQLSVL.

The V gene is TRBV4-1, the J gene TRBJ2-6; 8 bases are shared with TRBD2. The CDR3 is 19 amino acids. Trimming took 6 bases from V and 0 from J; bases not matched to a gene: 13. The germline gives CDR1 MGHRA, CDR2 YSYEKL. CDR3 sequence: CASSHPRAGALSGANVLTF. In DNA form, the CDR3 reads TGCGCCAGCAGTCACCCCAGAGCGGGAGCCCTCTCTGGGGCCAACGTCCTGACTTTC.

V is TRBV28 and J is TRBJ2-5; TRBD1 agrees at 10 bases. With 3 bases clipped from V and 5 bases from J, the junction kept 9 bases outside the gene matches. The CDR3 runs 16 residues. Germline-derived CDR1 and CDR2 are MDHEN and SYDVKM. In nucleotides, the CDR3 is TGTGCCAGCAGTTTGGCGGACAGGGGGGTACTCGAGACCCAGTACTTC. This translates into CASSLADRGVLETQYF.

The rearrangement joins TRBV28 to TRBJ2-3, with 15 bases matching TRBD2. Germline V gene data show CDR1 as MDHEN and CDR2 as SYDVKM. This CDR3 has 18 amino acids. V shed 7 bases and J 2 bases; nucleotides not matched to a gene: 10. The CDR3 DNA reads TGTGCCAGCACGAAGGCCGGGACTAGCGGGGGGAACACAGATACGCAGTATTTT. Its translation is CASTKAGTSGGNTDTQYF.

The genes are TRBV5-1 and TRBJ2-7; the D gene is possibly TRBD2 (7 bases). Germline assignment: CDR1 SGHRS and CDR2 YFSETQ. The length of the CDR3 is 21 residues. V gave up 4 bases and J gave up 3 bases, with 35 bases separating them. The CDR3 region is CASSPGVTSPKSRGANYEQYF. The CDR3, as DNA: TGCGCCAGCAGCCCGGGGGTTACGAGCCCAAAAAGCCGGGGGGCCAACTACGAGCAGTACTTC.

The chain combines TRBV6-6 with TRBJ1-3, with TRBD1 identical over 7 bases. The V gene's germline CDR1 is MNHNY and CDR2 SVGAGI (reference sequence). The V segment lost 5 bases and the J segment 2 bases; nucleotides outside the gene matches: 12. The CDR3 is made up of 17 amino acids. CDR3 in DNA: TGTGCCAGCAGTCCCCTGACAGGGCCCGCGGCTGGAAACACCATATATTTT. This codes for CASSPLTGPAAGNTIYF.

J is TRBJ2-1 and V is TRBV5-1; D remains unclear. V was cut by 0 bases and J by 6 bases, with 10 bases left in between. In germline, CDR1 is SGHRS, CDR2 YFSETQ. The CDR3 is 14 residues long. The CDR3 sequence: CASSLGAYSNEQFF. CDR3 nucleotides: TGCGCCAGCAGCTTGGGGGCCTACAGCAATGAGCAGTTCTTC.

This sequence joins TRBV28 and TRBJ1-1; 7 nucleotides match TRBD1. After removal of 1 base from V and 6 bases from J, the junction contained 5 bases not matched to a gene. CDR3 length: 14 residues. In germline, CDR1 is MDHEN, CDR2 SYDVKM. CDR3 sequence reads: CASSLLGGRAEAFF. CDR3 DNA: TGTGCCAGCAGTTTATTAGGGGGCAGGGCTGAAGCTTTCTTT.

The CDR3 protein is CASSPGAQGQPQHF. CDR3 DNA: TGTGCCAGTAGCCCTGGGGCCCAGGGTCAGCCCCAGCATTTT. The V and J genes are TRBV19 and TRBJ1-5, with D perhaps TRBD1 (5 bases). Germline loops: CDR1 LNHDA, CDR2 SQIVND (reference sequence). CDR3 length equals 14 residues. Between the trimmed V and J ends, which lost 6 bases and 6 bases, there was a span of 15 bases.

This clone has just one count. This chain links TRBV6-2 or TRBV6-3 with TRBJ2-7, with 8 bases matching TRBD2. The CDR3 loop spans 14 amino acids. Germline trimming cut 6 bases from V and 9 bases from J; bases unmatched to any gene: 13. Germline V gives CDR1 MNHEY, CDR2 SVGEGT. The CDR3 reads CASSLGLGELGQYF. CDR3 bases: TGTGCCAGCAGCTTGGGACTAGGAGAATTGGGGCAGTACTTC.

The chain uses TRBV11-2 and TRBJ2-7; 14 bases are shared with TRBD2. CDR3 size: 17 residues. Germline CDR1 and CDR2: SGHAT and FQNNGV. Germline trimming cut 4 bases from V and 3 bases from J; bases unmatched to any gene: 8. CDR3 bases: TGTGCCAGCAGCTCGGGACTAGCGGGAGTTGACGGCTACGAGCAGTACTTC. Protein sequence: CASSSGLAGVDGYEQYF. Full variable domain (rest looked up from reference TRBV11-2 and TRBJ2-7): EAGVAQSPRYKIIEKRQSVAFWCNPISGHATLYWYQQILGQGPKLLIQFQNNGVVDDSQLPKDRFSAERLKGVDSTLKIQPAKLEDSAVYLCASSSGLAGVDGYEQYFGPGTRLTVT.

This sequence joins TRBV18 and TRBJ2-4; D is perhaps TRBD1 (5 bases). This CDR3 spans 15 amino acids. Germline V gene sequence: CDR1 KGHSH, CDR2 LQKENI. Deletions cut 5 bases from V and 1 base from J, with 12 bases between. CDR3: CASSTGPGAKNIQYF. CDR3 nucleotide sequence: TGTGCCAGCTCAACCGGTCCAGGGGCCAAAAACATTCAGTACTTC.

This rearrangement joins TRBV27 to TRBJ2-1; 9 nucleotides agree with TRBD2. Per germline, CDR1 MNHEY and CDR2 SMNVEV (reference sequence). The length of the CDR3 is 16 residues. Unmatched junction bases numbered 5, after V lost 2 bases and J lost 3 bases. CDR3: CASSLRTSVDYNEQFF. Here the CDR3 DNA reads TGTGCCAGCAGTTTAAGGACTAGCGTCGACTACAATGAGCAGTTCTTC.

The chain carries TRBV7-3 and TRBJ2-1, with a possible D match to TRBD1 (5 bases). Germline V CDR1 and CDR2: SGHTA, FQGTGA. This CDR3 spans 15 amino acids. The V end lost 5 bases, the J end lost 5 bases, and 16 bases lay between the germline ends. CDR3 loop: CASSPLGAGNNEQFF. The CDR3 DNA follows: TGTGCCAGCAGCCCTTTAGGGGCAGGGAACAATGAGCAGTTCTTC.

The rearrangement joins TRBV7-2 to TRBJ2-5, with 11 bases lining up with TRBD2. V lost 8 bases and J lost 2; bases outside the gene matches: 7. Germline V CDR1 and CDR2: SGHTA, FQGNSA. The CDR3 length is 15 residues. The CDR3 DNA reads TGTGCCAGCCGCAAGGGACTAGCGGCTCAAGAGACCCAGTACTTC. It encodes CASRKGLAAQETQYF.

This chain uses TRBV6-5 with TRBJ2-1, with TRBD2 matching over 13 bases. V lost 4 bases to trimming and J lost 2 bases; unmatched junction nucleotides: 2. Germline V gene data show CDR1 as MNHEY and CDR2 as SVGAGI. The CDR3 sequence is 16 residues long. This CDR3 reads CASSSTSGRTYNEQFF. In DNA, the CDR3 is TGTGCCAGCAGTTCGACTAGCGGGAGGACCTACAATGAGCAGTTCTTC.